This is a list of T cell receptor beta chains from one sample in a study of cytomegalovirus exposure and HLA in healthy donors. TCRdb's table, derived via immunoSEQ multiplex PCR, lists solely in-frame clones and lacks some. The sample lists under 100,000 clones, 76% occurring once. The sequencing input was PBMCs. These receptor sequences come from a man in his forties in good health and CMV-seronegative. CDR3s include the opening cysteine and the closing phenylalanine or tryptophan. The D gene is left open where the match is weak. The size entry is marked missing in some rows and otherwise reads once, few, many or a size class.

v_call,clone_size,j_call,d_call,cdr3_nt,cdr3_aa
TRBV9,few,TRBJ2-1,.,TGTGCCAGCAGCGTAGGCGCCCAGGGGCGAATTGAGCAGTTCTTC,CASSVGAQGRIEQFF
TRBV6-5,.,TRBJ2-3,.,TGTGCCAGCAGTTACGGGGGCCCAACAGATACGCAGTATTTT,CASSYGGPTDTQYF
TRBV6-5,.,TRBJ2-2,TRBD2,TGTGCCAGCAGCCGACTAGCGGGGAACACCGGGGAGCTGTTTTTT,CASSRLAGNTGELFF
TRBV27,.,TRBJ1-2,.,TGTGCCAGCAGTTTCAGCTATGGCTACACCTTC,CASSFSYGYTF
TRBV7-2,few,TRBJ2-5,.,TGTGCCAGCAGCCTAAGAGACAGGTACCAAGAGACCCAGTACTTC,CASSLRDRYQETQYF
TRBV23-1,once,TRBJ2-1,.,TGCGCCAGTCTTGAGGGCCGGTACAATGAGCAGTTCTTC,CASLEGRYNEQFF
TRBV5-4,.,TRBJ2-1,TRBD2,TGTGCCAGCAGCTTGGCGGGTAGCGGGACGATTGAGCAGTTCTTC,CASSLAGSGTIEQFF
TRBV5-1,few,TRBJ1-4,.,TGCGCCAGCAGCTTGGAACAGTTAAATGAAAAACTGTTTTTT,CASSLEQLNEKLFF
TRBV6-6,once,TRBJ2-3,TRBD2,TGTGCCAGCGTGGGGGGAGGGCGCCCAACAACAGATACGCAGTATTTT,CASVGGGRPTTDTQYF
TRBV27,.,TRBJ2-7,TRBD1,TGTGCCAGCAGTTTATTGGGGACAGTTGGCGAGCAGTACTTC,CASSLLGTVGEQYF
TRBV6-1,medium-sized,TRBJ2-3,TRBD2,TGTGCCAGCAGTGGGACTAGCGGGGGGGCAGATACGCAGTATTTT,CASSGTSGGADTQYF
TRBV27,.,TRBJ1-1,.,TGTGCCAGCACTCCAGGGGTGGACTGGACTGAAGCTTTCTTT,CASTPGVDWTEAFF
TRBV7-2,.,TRBJ2-7,TRBD2,TGTGCCAGCAGCTTAGAACTAGCGGGGAGCTACGAGCAGTACTTC,CASSLELAGSYEQYF
TRBV4-3,.,TRBJ1-2,.,TGCGCCAGCAGCCAAGAAGAACAGTCTAAATATGGCTACACCTTC,CASSQEEQSKYGYTF
TRBV5-1,.,TRBJ1-4,.,TGCGCCAGCAGCTTGAGGGGGGGCATTGAAAAACTGTTTTTT,CASSLRGGIEKLFF
TRBV6-5,few,TRBJ2-3,TRBD1,TGTGCCAGCAGTTACTCGTACACAGGGGGCGACACGCAGTATTTT,CASSYSYTGGDTQYF
TRBV27,.,TRBJ1-2,.,TGTGCCAGCAGTTTATCTGGGGGGTTATTGAATGGCTACACCTTC,CASSLSGGLLNGYTF
TRBV14,few,TRBJ1-1,.,TGTGCCAGCAGCCAAGAACGGGGCACTGAAGCTTTCTTT,CASSQERGTEAFF
TRBV5-6,.,TRBJ2-5,TRBD2,TGTGCCAGCAGCCGCGGTGCGGGGGTTGCCCAAGAGACCCAGTACTTC,CASSRGAGVAQETQYF
TRBV29-1,.,TRBJ1-1,.,TGCAGCGTTGCCGGCGGGGCCAAAGTGGGAGCTTTCTTT,CSVAGGAKVGAFF
TRBV2,.,TRBJ1-1,TRBD1,TGTGCCAGCAGTGCGGGGTGGGACAGAGGGAACACTGAAGCTTTCTTT,CASSAGWDRGNTEAFF
TRBV7-2,.,TRBJ1-1,.,TGTGCCAGCAGCTTAGCCCGGGGGATGAACACTGAAGCTTTCTTT,CASSLARGMNTEAFF
TRBV6-6,.,TRBJ1-2,.,TGTGCCAGCAGTACAGGCTTCGGACCCTATGGCTACACCTTC,CASSTGFGPYGYTF
TRBV4-1,.,TRBJ2-3,.,TGCGCCAGCAGCCAAGGCGCAGATACGCAGTATTTT,CASSQGADTQYF
TRBV6-5,.,TRBJ2-1,.,TGTGCCAGCAGTTACGAAGCGGACCCCTACAATGAGCAGTTCTTC,CASSYEADPYNEQFF
TRBV5-1,.,TRBJ1-2,.,TGCGCCAGCAGCTCGAATTATAGAGGCTACACCTTC,CASSSNYRGYTF
TRBV13,.,TRBJ1-2,.,TGTGCCAGCAGCCTACAACCTCCGGGGGGCAATGGCTACACCTTC,CASSLQPPGGNGYTF
TRBV7-5,.,TRBJ2-1,.,TGTGTCAGAAGCTTAGGACTAGCGGGGGGGCAGTATGAGCAGTTCTTC,CVRSLGLAGGQYEQFF
TRBV4-3,once,TRBJ1-2,TRBD1,TGCGCCAGCAGCCAAGATCCTTTGGGAGCAGGGGGTTATGGCTACACCTTC,CASSQDPLGAGGYGYTF
TRBV4-3,.,TRBJ1-2,.,TGCGCCAGCAGCCAAGTCGAGAACCATGGCTACACCTTC,CASSQVENHGYTF
TRBV7-9,.,TRBJ1-2,TRBD1,TGTGCCAGCAGCTCAGTCCGGGACAGGACCTATGGCTACACCTTC,CASSSVRDRTYGYTF
TRBV30,.,TRBJ2-1,TRBD1,TGTGCCTGCCTTCGACAGGGCAATGAGCAGTTCTTC,CACLRQGNEQFF
TRBV7-6,.,TRBJ2-3,TRBD1,TGTGCCAGCAGACCGCGGCTGGGACAGGTGGATTTT,CASRPRLGQVDF
TRBV7-2,.,TRBJ2-1,TRBD2,TGTGCCAGCAGCCGCAGCGGGGCCTACAATGAGCAGTTCTTC,CASSRSGAYNEQFF
TRBV7-3,.,TRBJ1-1,TRBD1,TGTGCCAGCAGCTTAACGGGAGGAGACAGGGCTGAAGCTTTCTTT,CASSLTGGDRAEAFF
TRBV19,.,TRBJ1-6,TRBD1,TGTGCCAGTAGCACATTAATTGGACAGGGTCGCAGCTCACCCCTCCACTTT,CASSTLIGQGRSSPLHF
TRBV6-4,.,TRBJ2-2,.,TGTGCCAGCAGTGCTCTGAGGGGAGGCACCGGGGAGCTGTTTTTT,CASSALRGGTGELFF
TRBV10-3,few,TRBJ1-2,.,TGTGCCATCAGTGAGCCGGCAGGCTATGGCTACACCTTC,CAISEPAGYGYTF
TRBV5-6,.,TRBJ1-2,.,TGTGCCAGCAGCTTGGGGACAGCCCACTATGGCTACACCTTC,CASSLGTAHYGYTF
TRBV18,.,TRBJ1-5,.,TGTGCCAGCTCACCGGGGGGTCCACTGGGTAGCAATCAGCCCCAGCATTTT,CASSPGGPLGSNQPQHF
TRBV5-1,.,TRBJ1-1,.,TGCGCCAGCAGGGTAGACACTGAAGCTTTCTTT,CASRVDTEAFF
TRBV19,few,TRBJ2-3,TRBD2,TGTGCCAGTAGTATAAGACTAGCGGGGGCCCGGACAGATACGCAGTATTTT,CASSIRLAGARTDTQYF
TRBV14,.,TRBJ2-7,.,TGTGCCAGCAGCCAAGGGGGGCCCTACGAGCAGTACTTC,CASSQGGPYEQYF
TRBV5-6,once,TRBJ2-3,TRBD1,TGTGACAGCAGCCCTGGGACAGGGGGCGCGCGTAGTGGAGATACGCAGTATTTT,CDSSPGTGGARSGDTQYF
TRBV4-2,.,TRBJ2-7,.,TGTGCCAGCAGTGATGCAGGGAATCTCTACGAGCAGTACTTC,CASSDAGNLYEQYF
TRBV28,.,TRBJ2-3,TRBD1,TGTGCCAGCAGGGATTACAGGGGGCGGGGAGATACGCAGTATTTT,CASRDYRGRGDTQYF
TRBV6-5,.,TRBJ2-4,.,TGTGCCAGCAGTTATTGGGACAAGGGCATTCAGTACTTC,CASSYWDKGIQYF
TRBV4-3,.,TRBJ2-3,.,TGCGCCAGCAGCCCCTCGGAGGGGATGGCAGATACGCAGTATTTT,CASSPSEGMADTQYF
TRBV5-6,.,TRBJ1-5,.,TGTGCCAGCAGCTTGGGAAGCTCGCCTAGCAATCAGCCCCAGCATTTT,CASSLGSSPSNQPQHF
TRBV7-2,.,TRBJ2-5,TRBD2,TGTGCCAGCAGCTTATTCGGACTAGCGGGGGGAGGGGAGACCCAGTACTTC,CASSLFGLAGGGETQYF